This T cell receptor (beta chain) came from a study of PD-1 blockade in classical Hodgkin lymphoma. Regarding the study as a whole: Lower baseline TCR diversity was reported for newly diagnosed patients than for healthy donors.

This clone has a single count. What it binds is unknown. Relapses following autologous stem cell transplantation were seen in all patients, with brentuximab vedotin exposure varying. Per the germline V gene, CDR1 is SQVTM and CDR2 is ANQGSEA. V was shortened by 6 bases and J by 3 bases, with 12 bases between the two germline ends. This CDR3 is built from 12 residues. Method: immunoSEQ multiplex PCR; TCRdb's copy keeps in-frame clones and lacks some. The sample shows around 23,000 clones, around three quarters of them seen only once. The sample was peripheral blood mononuclear cells (PBMCs), taken before the second cycle of nivolumab. This sequence originates from a human donor with classical Hodgkin lymphoma. This chain joins TRBV29-1 and TRBJ2-7, with D perhaps assigned TRBD1 or TRBD2 (5 bases each). As DNA, the CDR3 is TGCAGCGTCCGGGACGTTGGCTACGAGCAGTACTTC. This codes for CSVRDVGYEQYF.